Below, 20 T cell receptor beta chains from the same sample are listed, as sequenced in a study of identical twins. Via MiXCR, TCRdb re-called the 5' RACE reads, giving one row per CDR3 protein. The table lists hundreds of thousands of distinct CDR3 sequences, 10% to 15% of them singletons. The sample was also linked to a second study, of yellow fever vaccine responses in identical twins.

The specimen sequenced was CD8+ T cells sorted from blood. These TCRs come from a woman younger than 35 in good health.

Many counts were recorded for this clonotype. The chain couples TRBV5-5 to TRBJ2-7; a possible D gene is TRBD2 (6 bases). The CDR3 runs 13 residues. V lost 2 bases to trimming and J lost 6 bases, with 12 bases between them. Germline V CDR1 and CDR2: SGHKS, YYEKEE (reference sequence). The DNA of the CDR3 is TGTGCCAGCAGCTTCCCCGGGACTCTCGAGCAGTACGTC. Encoded protein: CASSFPGTLEQYV.

There are many counts of this clonotype. This chain uses TRBV4-1 with TRBJ2-2; 9 bases are a match to TRBD1. Trimming removed 0 bases from V and 4 bases from J; junction bases left unmatched: 6. From germline, CDR1 is MGHRA and CDR2 YSYEKL. The CDR3 is made up of 17 amino acids. The CDR3 region is CASSQERGQGCTGELFF. The CDR3 nucleotides read TGCGCCAGCAGCCAAGAGAGGGGACAGGGTTGCACCGGGGAGCTGTTTTTT.

J is TRBJ2-7 and V is TRBV21-1; TRBD2 is taken as the D call from the table, unchecked against the DNA. TRBV21-1 is tagged as a pseudogene. The CDR3 consists of 14 residues. CDR3 DNA sequence: TGTGCCAGCAGCAAAGCTCTAGCGGGATGCGAGCAGTACTTC. It codes for CASSKALAGCEQYF.

The V and J genes are TRBV24-1 and TRBJ2-2, with D maybe TRBD2 (5 bases). The ends were cut back, 7 bases at V and 0 bases at J, with 11 bases in the middle. The germline V gene has CDR1 KGHDR and CDR2 SFDVKD. The CDR3 extends over 15 amino acids. In DNA, the CDR3 is TGTGCCACCAGCCCGTGGGGAGCGAACACCGGGGAGCTGTTTTTT. Its protein product is CATSPWGANTGELFF.

CDR3 in DNA: TGCAGCGTTGCATCGCCGCCAGGACAGTCGACCGGGGAGCTGTTTTTT. Residues: CSVASPPGQSTGELFF. This sequence joins TRBV29-1 and TRBJ2-2, with D possibly being TRBD1 (6 bases). Germline CDR1 and CDR2: SQVTM and ANQGSEA. The germline V and J ends were trimmed by 4 bases and 5 bases, with 20 bases remaining between them. The CDR3 is 16 residues long.

This chain connects TRBV9 to TRBJ2-1, with 9 bases fitting TRBD1. Germline CDR1 is SGDLS and CDR2 is YYNGEE. This CDR3 is built from 15 residues. J was trimmed by 4 bases and V by 1 base; bases with no gene match: 3. The CDR3 sequence is CASSVTGGLYNEQFF. DNA of the CDR3: TGTGCCAGCAGCGTAACAGGGGGCTTATACAATGAGCAGTTCTTC.

CDR3 loop: CASSLGALRDEQFF. The CDR3 DNA follows: TGTGCCAGCAGTCTCGGGGCACTCCGGGATGAGCAGTTCTTC. J is TRBJ2-1 and V is TRBV27; D possibly uses TRBD1 or TRBD2 (5 bases each). The CDR3 loop spans 14 amino acids. Germline V gene data show CDR1 as MNHEY and CDR2 as SMNVEV (reference sequence). Trimming left V 5 bases short and J 8 bases short, with 16 bases between.

This clonotype was seen once. This chain uses TRBV7-7 with TRBJ1-4; maybe TRBD1 (6 bases). Trimming took 6 bases from V and 0 from J, leaving 11 bases between them. The CDR3 consists of 15 residues. The germline V gene has CDR1 SSHAT and CDR2 FNYEAQ (reference sequence). This CDR3 is CASRPGTTTNEKLFF. The CDR3 region has the DNA TGTGCCAGCAGACCCGGGACAACAACTAATGAAAAACTGTTTTTT.

This clonotype was observed a handful of times. The chain uses TRBV18 and TRBJ2-7, with D tentatively TRBD1 (6 bases). Germline CDR1 and CDR2: KGHSH and LQKENI. V gave up 0 bases and J gave up 0 bases, with 9 bases separating them. The CDR3 length is 15 residues. The CDR3, as DNA: TGTGCCAGCTCACCACCAGGGGGAAGCTCCTACGAGCAGTACTTC. Amino acid sequence: CASSPPGGSSYEQYF.

The V call is TRBV27, the J call TRBJ1-1, with D maybe TRBD1 (6 bases). The ends were cut back, 3 bases at V and 1 base at J, with 15 bases in the middle. Germline V gives CDR1 MNHEY, CDR2 SMNVEV (reference sequence). This CDR3 has 16 amino acids. The CDR3 nucleotides read TGTGCCAGCAGTTTGTATGTGGGACATACGAACACTGAAGCTTTCTTT. Its translation: CASSLYVGHTNTEAFF.

This clonotype turned up a few times. The rearrangement uses TRBV28 and TRBJ2-5; D gene unclear. Germline V gene data show CDR1 as MDHEN and CDR2 as SYDVKM. The CDR3 has 15 residues. Trimming left V 4 bases short and J 5 bases short, with 17 bases between. The DNA for the CDR3 is TGTGCCAGCAGTTCCGAACCGCCTGGGGTCGAGACCCAGTACTTC. Its protein product is CASSSEPPGVETQYF.

This clonotype has a handful of counts. The chain recombines TRBV21-1 with TRBJ2-4; the table's D call, TRBD1, has no DNA check behind it. TRBV21-1 is termed a pseudogene. The CDR3 has 13 amino acids. The CDR3 protein is CASGGQAKNIQYF. For the CDR3, the DNA is TGTGCCAGCGGTGGACAGGCCAAAAACATTCAGTACTTC.

In its sample, this clonotype was seen a few times. The chain recombines TRBV21-1 with TRBJ2-2; the table's D gene call, TRBD2, was not cross checked with the DNA. TRBV21-1 is a listed pseudogene. This CDR3 is built from 11 residues. The CDR3 DNA is TGTGCCAGCAGCCCCCCACTAGTTGGGTTTTTT. Its translation is CASSPPLVGFF.

This clonotype has only a few counts. The CDR3, as DNA: TGTGCCAGCAGTTCCGGGCGGTTGGAGCAGTACGTC. Translating gives CASSSGRLEQYV. This sequence joins TRBV11-2 and TRBJ2-7; D not resolved. Germline loops: CDR1 SGHAT, CDR2 FQNNGV. The CDR3 has 12 residues. The V end lost 6 bases, the J end lost 7 bases, and 13 bases lay between the germline ends.

In this sample, this clonotype turned up a few times. J is TRBJ2-7 and V is TRBV20-1; the match to TRBD1 covers 7 bases. The CDR3 sequence is 13 residues long. CDR1 and CDR2 from the germline V gene are DFQATT and SNEGSKA (reference sequence). V shed 1 base and J 3 bases; nucleotides not matched to a gene: 3. In DNA form, the CDR3 reads TGCAGTGCTAGAGTGAGGGACAGCTACGAGCAGTACGTC. Amino acids: CSARVRDSYEQYV.

The gene calls are TRBV23-1 and TRBJ2-1; 7 nucleotides agree with TRBD1. TRBV23-1 is identified as an open reading frame with a role that is uncertain. The CDR3 extends over 15 amino acids. The ends lost 8 bases at V and 7 bases at J; junction bases unmatched: 14. CDR3 protein: CASLAGLHRGNEQFF. The CDR3 region has the DNA TGCGCCAGCCTCGCCGGCCTACACAGGGGTAATGAGCAGTTCTTC.

This chain connects TRBV20-1 to TRBJ2-6, with D perhaps matching TRBD2 (5 bases). The CDR3 totals 16 residues. V lost 1 base and J lost 0, with 10 bases in between. Germline CDR1 is DFQATT and CDR2 is SNEGSKA (reference sequence). CDR3 amino acids: CSARVRVSSGANVLTF. DNA for the CDR3: TGCAGTGCTAGAGTGAGGGTATCCTCTGGGGCCAACGTCCTGACTTTC.

The chain uses TRBV29-1 and TRBJ2-3, with D possibly matching TRBD2 (6 bases). Between the trimmed V and J ends, which lost 6 bases and 4 bases, there was a span of 14 bases. CDR1 SQVTM and CDR2 ANQGSEA come from the germline V gene. The CDR3 is 13 amino acids. Written as DNA, the CDR3 is TGCAGCGTCGACGCGGGAAGGCCAGATACGCAGTATTTT. Translating gives CSVDAGRPDTQYF.

The table lists this clonotype with a few counts. The chain joins TRBV7-6 to TRBJ2-7; no definite D call. CDR1 and CDR2 (germline): SGHVS, FNYEAQ. Trimming left V 2 bases short and J 1 base short, with 9 bases between. This CDR3 has 14 amino acids. This CDR3 reads CASSLNGISYEQYF. In DNA, the CDR3 is TGTGCCAGCAGCTTAAACGGCATTTCCTACGAGCAGTACTTC.

This clonotype was seen a few times. The V gene is TRBV5-1, the J gene TRBJ2-5; D uncertain. Germline V gene lookup returns CDR1 SGHRS and CDR2 YFSETQ. V dropped 5 bases and J dropped 4 bases, with 21 bases sitting between them. The CDR3 is made up of 16 amino acids. The CDR3 sequence is CASSQIWQNLLETQYF. The CDR3 nucleotides read TGCGCCAGCAGTCAGATATGGCAGAACCTCTTAGAGACCCAGTACTTC.